Below are 8 T cell receptor beta chains sequenced from a single sample in a study of blood T cell repertoires in COVID-19. Sequenced by immunoSEQ multiplex PCR; TCRdb stores in-frame clones only, minus some. The table includes 180,000 or so clones, 65% to 85% detected once. Sample: PBMCs or T cells enriched from blood (not recorded which). All receptors derive from a woman aged 60 to 75 who had recovered from COVID-19.

The chain is built from TRBV2 and TRBJ2-1; D is ambiguous. CDR3 length: 13 residues. The germline V gene encodes CDR1 SNHLY and CDR2 FYNNEI. Trimming cost V 4 bases and J 5 bases, with 9 bases left between them. The CDR3 coding sequence is TGTGCCAGCAGTGTTTGGCCAAACAATGAGCAGTTCTTC. Translated, it gives CASSVWPNNEQFF.

This clone was found a few times. The DNA of the CDR3 is TGCAGCGTCCGAGGACAGCTTAGCTCCTACGAGCAGTACTTC. Amino acid sequence: CSVRGQLSSYEQYF. V usage is TRBV29-1 and J usage is TRBJ2-7, with D maybe TRBD1 (6 bases). The length of the CDR3 is 14 residues. CDR1 and CDR2 from the germline V gene are SQVTM and ANQGSEA. Trimming took 6 bases from V and 0 from J, leaving 15 bases between them.

V is TRBV3-1 (or the pseudogene TRBV3-2) and J is TRBJ2-3, with D maybe TRBD1 (7 bases). CDR1 and CDR2 (germline): LGHDT, YNNKEL (reference sequence). CDR3 length equals 16 residues. V lost 1 base and J lost 1, with 12 bases in between. This CDR3 is CASSQGQGGGTDTQYF. CDR3 bases: TGTGCCAGCAGCCAAGGACAGGGCGGGGGCACAGATACGCAGTATTTT.

V usage is TRBV9 and J usage is TRBJ2-3, with TRBD1 matching over 10 bases. Germline values: CDR1 SGDLS, CDR2 YYNGEE. This CDR3 has 14 residues. With 7 bases clipped from V and 3 bases from J, the junction kept 5 bases outside the gene matches. As DNA, the CDR3 is TGTGCCAGCGGGCTGGGACAGGGGACAGATACGCAGTATTTT. This gives the protein CASGLGQGTDTQYF. Drawing the rest from reference TRBV9 and TRBJ2-3, the complete variable domain is DSGVTQTPKHLITATGQRVTLRCSPRSGDLSVYWYQQSLDQGLQFLIQYYNGEERAKGNILERFSAQQFPDLHSELNLSSLELGDSALYFCASGLGQGTDTQYFGPGTRLTVL.

V usage is TRBV12-5 and J usage is TRBJ1-6; D is unclear. V was trimmed by 5 bases and J by 7 bases, leaving 3 bases between them. CDR1 and CDR2 (germline): LGHNT, FRNRAP. The CDR3 extends over 11 amino acids. DNA for the CDR3: TGTGCTAGTGGTCCAAATTCACCCCTCCACTTT. Translation: CASGPNSPLHF. Based on the CDR3 plus reference TRBV12-5 and TRBJ1-6, the full variable domain is DARVTQTPRHKVTEMGQEVTMRCQPILGHNTVFWYRQTMMQGLELLAYFRNRAPLDDSGMPKDRFSAEMPDATLATLKIQPSEPRDSAVYFCASGPNSPLHFGNGTRLTVT.

This chain joins TRBV10-3 and TRBJ2-1, with 8 bases that match TRBD1. This CDR3 contains 12 residues. The germline V gene encodes CDR1 ENHRY and CDR2 SYGVKD. J gave up 8 bases and V 8 bases, and 5 bases lay outside the gene matches. As DNA, the CDR3 is TGTGCCATCGGGGACAGGCCATATGAGCAGTTCTTC. Protein product: CAIGDRPYEQFF.

The V gene is TRBV7-2, the J gene TRBJ1-4; D is unresolved. The CDR3 contains 13 residues. CDR1 and CDR2 from the germline V gene are SGHTA and FQGNSA. Trimming cost V 3 bases and J 5 bases, with 7 bases left between them. This CDR3 is CASSFGPNEKLFF. The CDR3, as DNA: TGTGCCAGCAGCTTTGGCCCAAATGAAAAACTGTTTTTT. Together with reference TRBV7-2 and TRBJ1-4, the CDR3 gives the full variable domain: GAGVSQSPSNKVTEKGKDVELRCDPISGHTALYWYRQSLGQGLEFLIYFQGNSAPDKSGLPSDRFSAERTGGSVSTLTIQRTQQEDSAVYLCASSFGPNEKLFFGSGTQLSVL.

J is TRBJ1-3 and V is TRBV5-1; tentative D call: TRBD1 (6 bases). The V end was cut by 4 bases, the J end by 4 bases, with 18 bases between. Germline CDR1 and CDR2: SGHRS and YFSETQ. The CDR3 sequence is 16 residues long. The CDR3 spells CASSLDLTGRGNTIYF. The CDR3 DNA follows: TGCGCCAGCAGCCTTGATTTAACAGGGCGGGGAAACACCATATATTTT.